This TCR beta chain was identified in a study of blood T cell repertoires in COVID-19. Background on the study: T cells, B-cell-depleted T cells, or PBMCs supplied cDNA or gDNA.

Clones were read by immunoSEQ multiplex PCR, and TCRdb kept only the in-frame ones, dropping some. Of approximately 260,000 clones listed, about nine tenths are singletons. The cohort comprised adults aged about 18 to 100 years residing in under 25 US areas. Germline V CDR1 and CDR2: LGHDT, YNNKEL (reference sequence). This CDR3 spans 13 amino acids. V dropped 0 bases and J dropped 7 bases, with 9 bases sitting between them. The sequence was obtained from a woman in her fifties or sixties who had recovered from COVID-19. Sample: PBMCs or T cells enriched from blood (not recorded which). The rearrangement joins TRBV3-1 (or the pseudogene TRBV3-2) to TRBJ1-1, with D hard to call. The DNA of the CDR3 is TGTGCCAGCAGCCAAGATGGGCACTTTGAAGCTTTCTTT. Its translation is CASSQDGHFEAFF.